This T cell receptor (beta chain) came from a study of molecular identifiers for immune sequencing clone quantification. Bulk TCR libraries were made with methods that had been previously described and with listed TCR primers. TCRdb itself ran the PCR reads through MiXCR, one entry per CDR3 protein. This sample has 250,000 to 350,000 distinct CDR3 sequences, with about 20% found just once. Study observations and caveats: It was shown that clones above 20 RNA copies held over 97% of effector molecules, but under 1% in naive cells.

Germline V lookup: CDR1 MNHEY, CDR2 SVGEGT. The CDR3 consists of 17 residues. Unmatched junction bases numbered 8, after V lost 6 bases and J lost 1 base. This clonotype was seen more than once but under ten times. Its matching antigen is unknown. Sorted naive CD8 T cells, roughly 20,000 to 1,100,000, were sequenced from 10%, 30% or 50% RNA. The TCR comes from a human donor in good health. Some libraries in this study had Jurkat cell RNA spiked in. Material for sequencing was naive CD8+ T cells from blood, with Jurkat cell RNA spiked in. Regarding subset: FACS-sorted CD8+CD4-CCR7+CD45RA+ naive T cells. The V and J genes are TRBV6-2 or TRBV6-3 and TRBJ2-3, with TRBD2 identical over 12 bases. The chain's CDR3 is CASSLGLAGWGTDTQYF. As DNA, the CDR3 is TGTGCCAGCAGCCTCGGACTAGCGGGGTGGGGCACAGATACGCAGTATTTT.